The source of this T cell receptor (beta chain) is a study of cytomegalovirus exposure and HLA in healthy donors. Findings and limits, study-wide: About 87% or about 30% of the time was how often most TCR beta V segments were productive, according to an earlier analysis. V- and J-gene trimming of TCR beta was linked (in a later analysis) to a missense DCLRE1C variant. Under in vitro conditions, three CMV-associated chains were confirmed as specific for CMV antigens.

The PCR ran on 60 Vbeta and 13 Jbeta primers. This table comes from immunoSEQ multiplex PCR, and its TCRdb copy is limited to in-frame clones, with some not included. The sample consists of some 65,000 clones, approximately 80% of them appearing once. To note about this clone: No antigen is known for it.

Unrecorded immune exposures were likely, despite nominal health at sampling. Looked up from germline, CDR1 is SEHNR and CDR2 is FQNEAQ (reference sequence). Losses at the gene ends were 4 bases for V and 0 bases for J; bases not matched to a gene: 2. CDR3 length: 15 amino acids. This TCR came from a girl aged 5-17 years in good health and CMV-seropositive. The sample consisted of PBMCs. The chain employs TRBV7-9 and TRBJ2-3; 9 bases align to TRBD2. The CDR3, as DNA: TGTGCCAGCAGCTCTAGCGGGACTAGCACAGATACGCAGTATTTT. Translation gives CASSSSGTSTDTQYF.